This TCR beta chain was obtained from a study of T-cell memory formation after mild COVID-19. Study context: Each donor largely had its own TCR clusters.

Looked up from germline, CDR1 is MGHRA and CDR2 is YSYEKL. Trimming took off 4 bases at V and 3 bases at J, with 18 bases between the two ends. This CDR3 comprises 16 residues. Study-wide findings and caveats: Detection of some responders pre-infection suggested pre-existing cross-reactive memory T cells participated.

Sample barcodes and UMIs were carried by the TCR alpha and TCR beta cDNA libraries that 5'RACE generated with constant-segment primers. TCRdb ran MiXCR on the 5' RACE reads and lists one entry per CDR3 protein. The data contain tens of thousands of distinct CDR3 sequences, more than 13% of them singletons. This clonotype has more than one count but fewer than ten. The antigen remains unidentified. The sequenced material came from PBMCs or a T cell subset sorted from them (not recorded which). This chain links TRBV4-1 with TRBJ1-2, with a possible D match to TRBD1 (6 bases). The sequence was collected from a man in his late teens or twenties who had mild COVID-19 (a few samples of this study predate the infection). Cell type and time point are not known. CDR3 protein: CASSLRAGATDYGYTF. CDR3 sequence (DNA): TGCGCCAGCAGCCTCAGGGCGGGGGCAACGGACTATGGCTACACCTTC.